This T cell receptor (beta chain) appears in the sequencing data of a study of blood T cell repertoires in COVID-19. Libraries were prepared by immunoSEQ multiplex PCR; TCRdb keeps only in-frame clonotypes and omits some of them. Among over 200,000 clones listed, 86% were seen once. Trimming took off 4 bases at V and 4 bases at J, with 19 bases between the two ends. Germline CDR1 SGDLS, CDR2 YYNGEE. The CDR3 extends over 16 amino acids. Material: PBMCs or T cells enriched from blood (not recorded which). The chain couples TRBV9 to TRBJ2-3; TRBD2 might be the D (6 bases). The TCR comes from a woman aged 25 to 39 who had been exposed to COVID-19. CDR3 sequence reads: CASSRRAGSTADTQYF. CDR3 coding DNA: TGTGCCAGCAGCCGAAGGGCGGGGTCAACCGCAGATACGCAGTATTTT.